Presented here are 5 T cell receptor beta chains from one specimen sequenced in a study of Graves' ophthalmopathy and Graves' hyperthyroidism. CDR3 regions of TCR beta were amplified from RNA transcripts. HTBI primers were used in a first-round RT-PCR, which preceded a second-round multiplex PCR. A single record per CDR3 protein comes from TCRdb applying MiXCR to the multiplex PCR reads. The data contain about 550,000 distinct CDR3 sequences, less than 40% of them singletons. Sequences were obtained from peripheral blood or thyroid tissue (not recorded which). The receptors shown here come from an adult man with Graves' hyperthyroidism.

In this sample, this clonotype turned up many times. V and J are TRBV15 and TRBJ2-5, with 13 nucleotides matching TRBD2. Trimming cost V 1 base and J 2 bases; bases outside gene matches: 4. Looked up from germline, CDR1 is LNHNV and CDR2 is YYDKDF (reference sequence). This CDR3 comprises 17 residues. The CDR3 sequence: CATSRGGTSGEQETQYF. CDR3 nucleotide sequence: TGTGCCACCAGCAGAGGGGGGACTAGCGGGGAACAAGAGACCCAGTACTTC. Based on the CDR3 plus reference TRBV15 and TRBJ2-5, the full variable domain is DAMVIQNPRYQVTQFGKPVTLSCSQTLNHNVMYWYQQKSSQAPKLLFHYYDKDFNNEADTPDNFQSRRPNTSFCFLDIRSPGLGDTAMYLCATSRGGTSGEQETQYFGPGTRLLVL.

Note on this clonotype: With a much larger clone just one base away, this may be a read error. The chain employs TRBV6-6 and TRBJ1-2, with D perhaps TRBD1 (5 bases). This CDR3 is 15 amino acids long. Per germline, CDR1 MNHNY and CDR2 SVGAGI (reference sequence). Trimming cost V 5 bases and J 2 bases, with 15 bases left between them. CDR3 loop: CASSEGSQRNYGYTF. The CDR3 DNA follows: TGTGCCAGCAGTGAGGGGTCCCAAAGGAACTATGGCTACACCTTC.

The CDR3 DNA reads TGCAGCGTGAGCAATCGGGACACTAACTATGGCTACACCTTC. This gives the protein CSVSNRDTNYGYTF. The V call is TRBV29-1, the J call TRBJ1-2; tentatively, D is TRBD1 (6 bases). V was pared by 6 bases and J by 0 bases, with 14 bases between. The CDR3 runs to 14 residues. Germline V CDR1 and CDR2: SQVTM, ANQGSEA.

This chain uses TRBV2 with TRBJ2-2; D may be TRBD1 (6 bases). CDR3 size: 14 residues. Trimming left V 4 bases short and J 4 bases short, with 10 bases between. The germline V gene has CDR1 SNHLY and CDR2 FYNNEI. Written as DNA, the CDR3 is TGTGCCAGCAGTGCGGGCAGGGGCACCGGGGAGCTGTTTTTT. This encodes CASSAGRGTGELFF.

The chain carries TRBV20-1 and TRBJ2-5; D possibly corresponds to TRBD1 (7 bases). The CDR3 extends over 12 amino acids. Germline loops: CDR1 DFQATT, CDR2 SNEGSKA (reference sequence). With 6 bases removed from V and 7 bases from J, the gap between germline ends came to 15 bases. In DNA, the CDR3 is TGCAGTGCCGTAGGGCAGGGGGGGACCCAGTACTTC. Translation: CSAVGQGGTQYF.